These T cell receptor beta chains were read from a single sample in a study of cytomegalovirus exposure and HLA in healthy donors. Data came from immunoSEQ multiplex PCR; TCRdb stores just in-frame clones and leaves some out. The sample lists some 200,000 clones, more than 60% seen once, with over 2.5% in the top ten. The sequenced sample consisted of PBMCs. The receptors were sampled from a female donor in good health and CMV-seronegative. The CDR3 runs from the conserved cysteine through the conserved F or W. The D gene is left open where the match is weak. The size entry is marked missing in some rows and otherwise reads once, few, many or a size class.

d_call j_call clone_size v_call cdr3_nt cdr3_aa
TRBD1 TRBJ1-1 NA TRBV5-6 TGTGCCAGCAGCTTCGGACAGGGGCTACCGACTGAAGCTTTCTTT CASSFGQGLPTEAFF
TRBD1 TRBJ1-3 NA TRBV28 TGTGCCAGCACCGCTGGACAGGGAGGAAACACCATATATTTT CASTAGQGGNTIYF
TRBD2 TRBJ2-1 NA TRBV4-3 TGCGCCAGCAGCACAGGGACTAGCGGGGTAAGCTCCTACAATGAGCAGTTCTTC CASSTGTSGVSSYNEQFF
TRBD1 TRBJ1-4 NA TRBV10-3 TGTGCCATCAGTACACAGGGGGCTAATGAAAAACTGTTTTTT CAISTQGANEKLFF
NA TRBJ2-2 NA TRBV6-5 TGTGCCAGCAGCCCACGACTCGTAAACACCGGGGAGCTGTTTTTT CASSPRLVNTGELFF
NA TRBJ1-1 NA TRBV7-6 TGTGCCAGCAGCTCAAGGGAGATGAACACTGAAGCTTTCTTT CASSSREMNTEAFF
NA TRBJ2-7 NA TRBV29-1 TGCAGCGTGGCCCCTGGGAGCACCTACGAGCAGTACTTC CSVAPGSTYEQYF
TRBD1 TRBJ1-1 few TRBV19 TGTGCCAGTAGTGCAGGGACAGCCGAATATGAAGCTTTCTTT CASSAGTAEYEAFF
TRBD1 TRBJ1-2 NA TRBV5-8 TGTGCCAGCAGTTCGAACAGGGGGCTCGGGTATGGCTACACCTTC CASSSNRGLGYGYTF
NA TRBJ1-5 NA TRBV5-6 TGTGCCAGCAGCCCAGGGGCGGCTCAGCCCCAGCATTTT CASSPGAAQPQHF
NA TRBJ1-2 NA TRBV4-2 TGTGCCAGCAGCCAAGATAGGGACAAGACCTATGGCTACACCTTC CASSQDRDKTYGYTF
NA TRBJ1-1 once TRBV29-1 TGCACCGGACTGACGAACACTGAAGCTTTCTTT CTGLTNTEAFF
NA TRBJ1-1 NA TRBV4-1 TGCGCCAGCAGCCCAGCCGGGATCACAATGAACACTGAAGCTTTCTTT CASSPAGITMNTEAFF
NA TRBJ1-5 NA TRBV18 TGTGCCAGCTCACCTCAGAAGGGGGAACTTCAGCCCCAGCATTTT CASSPQKGELQPQHF
TRBD2 TRBJ2-1 few TRBV6-1 TGTGCCAGCAGTCGGACTAGCGGGAGTGATGAGCAGTTCTTC CASSRTSGSDEQFF
NA TRBJ1-5 once TRBV6-1 TGTGCCAGCAGTGAGGACCGCCGGAGGTCGCCCCAGCATTTT CASSEDRRRSPQHF
NA TRBJ1-1 few TRBV27 TGTGCCAGCAGCCGAGCCACGAACACTGAAGCTTTCTTT CASSRATNTEAFF
NA TRBJ1-5 NA TRBV6-5 TGTGCCAGCAGCTTCGATGAACCCCCCGGGAGGTCCCAGCATTTT CASSFDEPPGRSQHF
NA TRBJ2-3 NA TRBV28 TGTGCCAGCAGTCGCCCAGGGGCTACTAGCACAGATACGCAGTATTTT CASSRPGATSTDTQYF
TRBD1 TRBJ1-5 once TRBV10-1 TGCGCCAGCAGTCCGGGACAGCGTCCCAATCAGCCCCAGCATTTT CASSPGQRPNQPQHF
NA TRBJ1-6 NA TRBV4-1 TGCGCCAGCAGCCAAACGGGGAGTGTCAGGGGCGGATCACCCCTCCACTTT CASSQTGSVRGGSPLHF
TRBD2 TRBJ2-7 NA TRBV29-1 TGCAGCGTTGAAGACGCGGGAGCAACCTACGAGCAGTACTTC CSVEDAGATYEQYF
NA TRBJ2-1 NA TRBV19 TGTGCCAGTACCCCTAAGGGGTCCCCGGGCAATGAGCAGTTCTTC CASTPKGSPGNEQFF
TRBD2 TRBJ2-1 once TRBV5-1 TGCGCCAGCAGCTTGATAGCGGGCAACAATGAGCAGTTCTTC CASSLIAGNNEQFF
NA TRBJ2-7 NA TRBV27 TGTGCCAGCAGTTCGGGGTCCTCATGGAGATTGGGGGAGCAGTACTTC CASSSGSSWRLGEQYF
TRBD2 TRBJ2-7 NA TRBV30 TGTGCCTGGAGGGCGGGAGCGTTGACCTACGAGCAGTACTTC CAWRAGALTYEQYF
NA TRBJ2-3 NA TRBV25-1 TGTGCCAGCAGTGATTTATGGAACAGGCCCGAAGGGACAGATACGCAGTATTTT CASSDLWNRPEGTDTQYF
TRBD1 TRBJ1-1 NA TRBV5-4 TGTGCCAGCAGCCAAATACTACAGGGGGCATGGACTGAAGCTTTCTTT CASSQILQGAWTEAFF
TRBD2 TRBJ2-7 NA TRBV10-3 TGTGCCATCAAGCGCGAGGGAGGGGACGAGCAGTACTTC CAIKREGGDEQYF
NA TRBJ2-7 NA TRBV7-2 TGTGCCAGCAGCCCCCGACAGTCCCCCTACGAGCAGTACTTC CASSPRQSPYEQYF
NA TRBJ2-1 NA TRBV6-4 TGTGCCAGCAGTGACGCCAGGGGTGGGAACAATGAGCAGTTCTTC CASSDARGGNNEQFF
NA TRBJ1-1 NA TRBV5-1 TGCGCCAGCAGCTTGGGGGCAGGGGACACTGAAGCTTTCTTT CASSLGAGDTEAFF
NA TRBJ2-5 NA TRBV27 TGTGCCAGCAGTTCTCGACTGAACCAAGAGACCCAGTACTTC CASSSRLNQETQYF
TRBD1 TRBJ1-3 NA TRBV30 TGTGCCTGGAGTGCCGGAGGGACAGGGGGTTTTGACTCTGGAAACACCATATATTTT CAWSAGGTGGFDSGNTIYF
NA TRBJ1-5 NA TRBV30 TGTGCCTGGAGTGTACTTGGCAATCAGCCCCAGCATTTT CAWSVLGNQPQHF
NA TRBJ1-1 once TRBV5-1 TGCGCCAGCAGCTTGGAAATGGGGAGTGAAGCTTTCTTT CASSLEMGSEAFF
NA TRBJ2-3 NA TRBV27 TGTGCCAGCAGTCCTAGCGCCACTAGCACAGATACGCAGTATTTT CASSPSATSTDTQYF
NA TRBJ1-4 NA TRBV5-1 TGCGCCAGCAGCTTGAAATCAGGGAATGAAAAACTGTTTTTT CASSLKSGNEKLFF
TRBD1 TRBJ2-7 few TRBV5-1 TGCGCCAGCAGCTGGGGGTCCGTAGACAGGGTATCCTACGAGCAGTACTTC CASSWGSVDRVSYEQYF
TRBD2 TRBJ2-1 NA TRBV6-4 TGTGCCAGCAGTGACTCTACGGGGGGCTCCTACAATGAGCAGTTCTTC CASSDSTGGSYNEQFF
NA TRBJ2-5 NA TRBV5-1 TGCGCCAGCAGCTCCTCGAATCCGTTAGGGGTAGGGGAGACCCAGTACTTC CASSSSNPLGVGETQYF
TRBD1 TRBJ1-6 NA TRBV5-1 TGCGCCAGCAGCCCGGAGCGACAGGGAGGAGTGTCACCCCTCCACTTT CASSPERQGGVSPLHF
TRBD2 TRBJ2-1 NA TRBV7-9 TGTGCCAGCAGCTTAGGAGGCGGGAGCTCCTCCTACAATGAGCAGTTCTTC CASSLGGGSSSYNEQFF
TRBD1 TRBJ1-1 NA TRBV5-1 TGCGCCAGCAGCCCAGGACAGGTTAAGAACACTGAAGCTTTCTTT CASSPGQVKNTEAFF
TRBD1 TRBJ2-2 NA TRBV9 TGTGCCAGCAGTGTTACAGGGGAGAATCTTACCGGGGAGCTGTTTTTT CASSVTGENLTGELFF
NA TRBJ2-7 NA TRBV21-1 TGTGCCAGCAGCATAACAGGGGCGAGGACCTACGAGCAGTACTTC CASSITGARTYEQYF
TRBD1 TRBJ1-1 NA TRBV7-9 TGTGCCAGCAGCCGACGGACAGGGATGAACACTGAAGCTTTCTTT CASSRRTGMNTEAFF
NA TRBJ1-1 NA TRBV29-1 TGCAGCGCCTCGTCGCCTATGAACACTGAAGCTTTCTTT CSASSPMNTEAFF
TRBD1 TRBJ2-6 NA TRBV2 TGTGCCAGCAATTCAGGGGGATCTGGGGCCAACGTCCTGACTTTC CASNSGGSGANVLTF
NA TRBJ2-4 NA TRBV6-1 TGTGCCAGCAGTGAATCCCCTAGGGGGAGAAGGGCCAAAAACATTCAGTACTTC CASSESPRGRRAKNIQYF
TRBD1 TRBJ1-1 NA TRBV27 TGTGCCAGCAGTTTATCCAGGGGGAGTAGCACTGAAGCTTTCTTT CASSLSRGSSTEAFF
TRBD1 TRBJ1-5 NA TRBV5-1 TGCGCCAGCAGCTTGGGGGACAGGGGAAGCAATCAGCCCCAGCATTTT CASSLGDRGSNQPQHF
NA TRBJ2-1 few TRBV7-2 TGTGCCAGCAGTTCGATGAGCGCCAATGAGCAGTTCTTC CASSSMSANEQFF
NA TRBJ2-2 NA TRBV7-8 TGTGCCAGCAGCTTCGCCGGGACTGTCAACACCGGGGAGCTGTTTTTT CASSFAGTVNTGELFF
NA TRBJ1-5 NA TRBV28 TGTGCCAGCAGTGCGGACATGGGCTCCCTCGGTCAGCCCCAGCATTTT CASSADMGSLGQPQHF